The source of this T cell receptor (beta chain) is a study of T-cell reconstitution after alpha-beta-depleted transplantation in children. The authors prepared the TCRbeta library with unique molecular identifiers. TCRdb analysed the PCR reads with MiXCR anew, one entry per CDR3 protein. The data hold almost 600,000 distinct CDR3 sequences, with more than 20% observed a single time. Study-level results: Alpha-beta T cells about two months after transplant reportedly derived from several hundred expanded graft clones. Surviving recipient cells, namely T cells and thymic progenitors, were the source of high day-60 TCRbeta diversity in some patients.

V lost 4 bases and J lost 6, with 21 bases in between. Germline-derived CDR1 and CDR2 are SQVTM and ANQGSEA. The CDR3 is 15 amino acids. In the case of this clonotype: What it recognizes is unknown.

The sample consisted of PBMCs, taken before TCRalphabeta/CD19-depleted stem cell transplant. This sequence joins TRBV29-1 and TRBJ1-1, with D hard to call. This clonotype originated in a boy under two years old with Wiskott-Aldrich syndrome, due to receive a stem cell transplant. CDR3 region: CSVGSILSPGAEAFF. The CDR3 region has the DNA TGCAGCGTTGGGTCCATCTTATCCCCCGGGGCTGAAGCTTTCTTT.